A single sample is the source of the 24 T cell receptor beta chains below, sequenced in a study of OX40 agonist ivuxolimab in advanced cancers. Assay used: immunoSEQ multiplex PCR; TCRdb lists only in-frame clones, some missing. The repertoire includes roughly 23,000 clones, 75% to 85% of them detected once, and about 2% sits in the top ten. The sample in question was CD4+ or CD8+ T cells sorted from blood, obtained in a trial of the OX40 agonist ivuxolimab. These receptors were taken from an adult with an advanced solid tumor such as melanoma, head and neck, liver or kidney cancer.

J is TRBJ2-7 and V is TRBV7-2; TRBD1 agrees at 8 bases. CDR3 length equals 16 residues. V was pared by 5 bases and J by 5 bases, with 14 bases of the junction left unmatched. Germline-derived CDR1 and CDR2 are SGHTA and FQGNSA. CDR3 sequence (DNA): TGTGCCAGCAGCAAAGGACAGGGTCAAAATTGGAACGAGCAGTACTTC. Protein sequence: CASSKGQGQNWNEQYF. Variable domain in full (rest from reference TRBV7-2 and TRBJ2-7): GAGVSQSPSNKVTEKGKDVELRCDPISGHTALYWYRQSLGQGLEFLIYFQGNSAPDKSGLPSDRFSAERTGGSVSTLTIQRTQQEDSAVYLCASSKGQGQNWNEQYFGPGTRLTVT.

This chain joins TRBV30 and TRBJ2-4; D is ambiguous. Germline-derived CDR1 and CDR2 are GTSNPN and SVGIG (reference sequence). V shed 3 bases and J shed 3 bases, with 15 bases lying between them. There are 15 residues in the CDR3. This CDR3 reads CAWRELAQLKNIQYF. The CDR3 DNA is TGTGCCTGGAGGGAATTAGCCCAACTCAAAAACATTCAGTACTTC.

The rearrangement links TRBV7-3 to TRBJ2-1; a weak D match, TRBD2 (5 bases). V lost 5 bases and J lost 6, with 20 bases in between. Germline V gene data show CDR1 as SGHTA and CDR2 as FQGTGA. The CDR3 spans 16 residues. DNA for the CDR3: TGTGCCAGCAGCGCCGACGGTCCCCGTGAGGGCAATGAGCAGTTCTTC. Its protein is CASSADGPREGNEQFF.

The chain uses TRBV19 and TRBJ2-1; 12 nucleotides match TRBD2. This CDR3 is 16 amino acids long. CDR1 LNHDA and CDR2 SQIVND come from the germline V gene (reference sequence). V dropped 8 bases and J dropped 6; count of bases not matched to a gene: 11. The DNA for the CDR3 is TGTGCCAGTGGCAGGGCTAGCGGGAGGGCCCGCAATGAGCAGTTCTTC. Its protein product is CASGRASGRARNEQFF. The entire variable domain, with the rest obtained from reference TRBV19 and TRBJ2-1, is as follows: DGGITQSPKYLFRKEGQNVTLSCEQNLNHDAMYWYRQDPGQGLRLIYYSQIVNDFQKGDIAEGYSVSREKKESFPLTVTSAQKNPTAFYLCASGRASGRARNEQFFGPGTRLTVL.

The chain uses TRBV20-1 and TRBJ1-4, with D unclear. V was trimmed by 5 bases and J by 6 bases, leaving 7 bases between them. The CDR3 sequence is 11 residues long. Looked up from germline, CDR1 is DFQATT and CDR2 is SNEGSKA (reference sequence). The CDR3 nucleotides read TGCAGTGCTGGGGAGGATGAAAAACTGTTTTTT. This translates into CSAGEDEKLFF.

The rearrangement uses TRBV15 and TRBJ2-3; D not resolved. V lost 2 bases to trimming and J lost 6 bases, with 9 bases between them. The CDR3 extends over 13 amino acids. The germline CDR1 and CDR2 sequences are LNHNV and YYDKDF (reference sequence). Here the CDR3 DNA reads TGTGCCACCAGCAGATCTGGTTCGGATACGCAGTATTTT. This translates into CATSRSGSDTQYF.

The V call is TRBV6-5, the J call TRBJ1-6; D is possibly TRBD1 (6 bases). V was shortened by 5 bases and J by 4 bases, with 9 bases between the two germline ends. CDR1 and CDR2 (germline): MNHEY, SVGAGI. This CDR3 region has 14 residues. CDR3 loop: CASSATGYNSPLHF. The CDR3, as DNA: TGTGCCAGCAGTGCCACAGGGTATAATTCACCCCTCCACTTT.

This sequence joins TRBV9 and TRBJ2-5, with TRBD2 matching 8 bases. The CDR3 covers 13 residues. Per the germline V gene, CDR1 is SGDLS and CDR2 is YYNGEE. V trimming: 3 bases; J trimming: 5 bases; junction bases outside the gene matches: 3. Written as DNA, the CDR3 is TGTGCCAGCAGCGCTCGGGGGGGCGAGACCCAGTACTTC. As protein: CASSARGGETQYF. Filled out from reference TRBV9 and TRBJ2-5, the complete variable domain reads DSGVTQTPKHLITATGQRVTLRCSPRSGDLSVYWYQQSLDQGLQFLIQYYNGEERAKGNILERFSAQQFPDLHSELNLSSLELGDSALYFCASSARGGETQYFGPGTRLLVL.

The rearrangement links TRBV19 to TRBJ2-7; D gene uncertain. From germline, CDR1 is LNHDA and CDR2 SQIVND (reference sequence). The CDR3 totals 13 residues. The V and J ends lost 4 bases and 0 bases respectively, with 7 bases between them. Here the CDR3 reads CASSRGSSYEQYF. Written as DNA, the CDR3 is TGTGCCAGTAGTAGAGGAAGCTCCTACGAGCAGTACTTC.

This clone was observed a single time. The chain has TRBV2 and TRBJ1-1; tentatively, D is TRBD1 (5 bases). This CDR3 has 12 residues. Looked up from germline, CDR1 is SNHLY and CDR2 is FYNNEI. V lost 6 bases to trimming and J lost 5 bases, with 10 bases between them. Here the CDR3 DNA reads TGTGCCAGCAGGCGGGGGGAGACTGAAGCTTTCTTT. Its translation is CASRRGETEAFF.

About this clone: A junction end diverges from the germline sequence, so it may reflect a read error. The V and J genes are TRBV7-7 and TRBJ2-5; 12 bases map to TRBD2. Germline CDR1 reads SSHAT; CDR2 reads FNYEAQ (reference sequence). This CDR3 is 14 amino acids long. CDR3 sequence (DNA): TGTGCTAGCAGCCAGACTAGCGGGGGACAGACCCAGTACTTC. The encoded protein is CASSQTSGGQTQYF.

V usage is TRBV5-1 and J usage is TRBJ2-5; D not certain. Trimming pared 9 bases from V and 3 bases from J, leaving 18 bases between. The CDR3 spans 14 residues. CDR1 and CDR2 (germline): SGHRS, YFSETQ. CDR3 in DNA: TGCGCCACGAAGCCGGTCCTAGGCGAAGAGACCCAGTACTTC. Its translation: CATKPVLGEETQYF.

V is TRBV5-4 and J is TRBJ1-1; tentative D call: TRBD1 (6 bases). V lost 4 bases to trimming and J lost 1 base, with 17 bases between them. Germline lookup yields CDR1 SGHNT and CDR2 YYREEE (reference sequence). The CDR3 extends over 16 amino acids. The CDR3 region is CASSPGGTYPNTEAFF. CDR3 nucleotide sequence: TGTGCCAGCAGCCCGGGAGGGACATATCCGAACACTGAAGCTTTCTTT.

The chain links TRBV7-2 to TRBJ1-4, with D tentatively TRBD1 (5 bases). Germline V lookup: CDR1 SGHTA, CDR2 FQGNSA. The CDR3 runs to 13 residues. Trimming stripped 5 bases from V and 7 bases from J, with 11 bases between. The CDR3 DNA reads as TGTGCCAGCAGCCCACGTGGGGGTGAAAAACTGTTTTTT. It codes for CASSPRGGEKLFF.

The CDR3 DNA is TGTGCCAGCAGTTACTCGGTGAGGAGTAATGAAAAACTGTTTTTT. It is translated as CASSYSVRSNEKLFF. The chain uses TRBV6-5 and TRBJ1-4; no clear D. This CDR3 is built from 15 residues. The germline gives CDR1 MNHEY, CDR2 SVGAGI. The V and J ends lost 0 bases and 4 bases respectively, with 9 bases between them.

This chain links TRBV19 with TRBJ1-2, with D hard to call. The V and J ends lost 3 bases and 8 bases respectively, with 16 bases between them. This CDR3 has 14 residues. Germline V gene data show CDR1 as LNHDA and CDR2 as SQIVND (reference sequence). The CDR3 coding sequence is TGTGCCAGTAGTATGTCCGGACGGCCCCGGGGCTACACCTTC. Translated, it gives CASSMSGRPRGYTF.

The chain carries TRBV30 and TRBJ2-1, with D tentatively TRBD1 (6 bases). This CDR3 is 16 amino acids long. V lost 0 bases to trimming and J lost 4 bases, with 16 bases between them. Per germline, CDR1 GTSNPN and CDR2 SVGIG (reference sequence). CDR3 sequence reads: CAWSVDLGALYNEQFF. DNA for the CDR3: TGTGCCTGGAGTGTGGACTTGGGGGCCCTTTACAATGAGCAGTTCTTC.

The J gene is TRBJ2-7, the V gene TRBV5-4, with 9 positions matching TRBD2. Trimming at V came to 4 bases and at J to 4 bases, leaving 9 bases not matched to a gene. CDR3 size: 15 residues. Germline assignment: CDR1 SGHNT and CDR2 YYREEE (reference sequence). The CDR3 loop is CASSPSSGAGYEQYF. In DNA form, the CDR3 reads TGTGCCAGCAGCCCGTCTAGCGGGGCGGGATACGAGCAGTACTTC.

CDR3 loop: CASSLGTGGPYGYTF. CDR3 bases: TGTGCCAGCAGCTTAGGAACAGGGGGGCCCTATGGCTACACCTTC. The chain has TRBV7-9 and TRBJ1-2, with 8 bases identical to TRBD1. J was trimmed by 4 bases and V by 1 base; bases with no gene match: 5. The CDR3 length is 15 residues. Germline CDR1 is SEHNR and CDR2 is FQNEAQ (reference sequence).

The chain is built from TRBV13 and TRBJ1-2; D unresolved. V was trimmed by 2 bases and J by 4 bases, leaving 14 bases between them. The CDR3 length is 15 residues. In germline, CDR1 is PRHDT, CDR2 FYEKMQ (reference sequence). CDR3 protein: CASSLLGQDGYGYTF. The CDR3 coding sequence is TGTGCCAGCAGCTTACTTGGGCAAGATGGCTATGGCTACACCTTC.

The J gene is TRBJ1-4, the V gene TRBV6-6; weak D call: TRBD1 (6 bases). The CDR3 is 14 residues long. CDR1 is MNHNY and CDR2 is SVGAGI in the germline V gene (reference sequence). Trimming stripped 8 bases from V and 7 bases from J, with 17 bases between. The CDR3 loop is CASGSGGQSEKLFF. CDR3 sequence (DNA): TGTGCCAGCGGTAGCGGGGGGCAAAGTGAAAAACTGTTTTTT.

The genes are TRBV7-3 and TRBJ1-2; D is unresolved. Germline CDR1 SGHTA, CDR2 FQGTGA. The CDR3 is 13 residues long. V was pared by 1 base and J by 2 bases, with 5 bases between. CDR3 coding DNA: TGTGCCAGCAGCTTAAATGTCAACTATGGCTACACCTTC. Protein product: CASSLNVNYGYTF.

The rearrangement links TRBV6-1 to TRBJ1-5; D possibly corresponds to TRBD1 (6 bases). The CDR3 is 14 residues long. Germline V CDR1 and CDR2: MNHNS, SASEGT. V shed 4 bases and J shed 1 base, with 8 bases lying between them. Here the CDR3 DNA reads TGTGCCAGCAGTGCTGGGGGCAGCAATCAGCCCCAGCATTTT. Translated: CASSAGGSNQPQHF.

The chain combines TRBV7-3 with TRBJ2-5; weak D call: TRBD1 (6 bases). Germline CDR1 SGHTA, CDR2 FQGTGA. Trimming cost V 4 bases and J 0 bases, with 12 bases left between them. This CDR3 is 15 amino acids long. The CDR3 sequence: CASSSFGGNQETQYF. In DNA form, the CDR3 reads TGTGCCAGCAGCTCCTTTGGGGGCAACCAAGAGACCCAGTACTTC.